This T cell receptor (beta chain) was profiled in a study of shared clonotypes between healthy human individuals. Some clones are missing from TCRdb's copy, which holds only in-frame ones; the method was immunoSEQ multiplex PCR. The sample lists about 1.9 million clones; 85% to 95% were seen once. CD45RO-negative CD8 cells positively selected for CCR7 made up the naive population, which excluded terminally differentiated effector memory CD45RA+ cells. The sequence came from a man between 18 and 35 years old in good health. Some clones in this sample may be carry-over from other donors' samples. The specimen was naive CD8+ T cells from PBMCs.

CDR3 in DNA: TGTGCCAGCAGCCTCGATCTTACTGAAGCTTTCTTT. This gives the protein CASSLDLTEAFF. The genes are TRBV6-5 and TRBJ1-1; no clear D. V gave up 6 bases and J gave up 5 bases, with 10 bases separating them. This CDR3 is built from 12 residues. Germline-derived CDR1 and CDR2 are MNHEY and SVGAGI.